This T cell receptor (beta chain) emerged from a study of cytomegalovirus exposure and HLA in healthy donors. Study overall: Unique TCRs from HLA-typed donors, 80 million to 90 million of them, were held in an early data release.

There were likely unrecorded immune exposures, though donors were nominally healthy when sampled. Findings and limits, study-wide: From TCR beta sequences, most subjects' HLA-A and HLA-B alleles were reportedly predicted accurately. Among TCR beta chains, those listed as cytomegalovirus-associated numbered fewer than 200.

Primers for the PCR totalled 60 Vbeta and 13 Jbeta. Here immunoSEQ multiplex PCR was the method, and the copy in TCRdb shows in-frame clones only, minus some. The repertoire includes around 50,000 clones, 65% to 90% of them detected once, and 4.3% sits in the top ten. In the case of this clone: Its antigen is as yet unknown.

The specimen sequenced was PBMCs. This sequence was found in a man under 40 in good health and CMV-seronegative.

Written as DNA, the CDR3 is TGCGCCAGCAGCCAAGATCGGAGCGCAAGCTCCTACAATGAGCAGTTCTTC. As protein: CASSQDRSASSYNEQFF. V gene TRBV4-3 combines with J gene TRBJ2-1; D not resolved. Germline values: CDR1 LGHNA, CDR2 YSLEER. This CDR3 has 17 residues. Trimming pared 0 bases from V and 0 bases from J, leaving 12 bases between.